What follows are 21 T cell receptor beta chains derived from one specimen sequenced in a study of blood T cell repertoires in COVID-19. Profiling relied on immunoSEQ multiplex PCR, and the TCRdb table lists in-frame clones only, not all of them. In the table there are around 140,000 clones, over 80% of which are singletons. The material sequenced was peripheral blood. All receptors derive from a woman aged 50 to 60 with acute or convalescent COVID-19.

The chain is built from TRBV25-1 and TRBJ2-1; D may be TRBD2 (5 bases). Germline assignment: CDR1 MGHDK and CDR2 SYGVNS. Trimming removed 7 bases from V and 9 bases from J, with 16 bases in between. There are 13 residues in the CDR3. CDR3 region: CASTWLAGLEQFF. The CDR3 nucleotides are TGTGCCAGCACTTGGCTAGCAGGTCTTGAGCAGTTCTTC.

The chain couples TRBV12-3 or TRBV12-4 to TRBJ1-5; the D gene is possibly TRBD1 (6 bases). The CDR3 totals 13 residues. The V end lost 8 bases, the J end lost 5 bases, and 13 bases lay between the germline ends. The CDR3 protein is CASRGASYQPQHF. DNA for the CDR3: TGTGCCAGCCGGGGGGCCTCCTATCAGCCCCAGCATTTT.

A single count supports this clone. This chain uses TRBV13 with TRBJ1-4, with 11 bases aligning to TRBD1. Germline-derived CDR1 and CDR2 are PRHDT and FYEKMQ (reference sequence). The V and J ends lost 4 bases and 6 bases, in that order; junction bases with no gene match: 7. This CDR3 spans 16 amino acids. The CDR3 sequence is CASSSYGTGGYEKLFF. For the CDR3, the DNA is TGTGCCAGCAGCTCATACGGGACAGGGGGTTATGAAAAACTGTTTTTT.

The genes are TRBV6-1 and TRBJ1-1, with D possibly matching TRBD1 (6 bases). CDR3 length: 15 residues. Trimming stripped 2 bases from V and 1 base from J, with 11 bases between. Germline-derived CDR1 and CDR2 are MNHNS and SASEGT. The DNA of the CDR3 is TGTGCCAGCAGTGAAATTGGGGGCGGGAACACTGAAGCTTTCTTT. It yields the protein CASSEIGGGNTEAFF.

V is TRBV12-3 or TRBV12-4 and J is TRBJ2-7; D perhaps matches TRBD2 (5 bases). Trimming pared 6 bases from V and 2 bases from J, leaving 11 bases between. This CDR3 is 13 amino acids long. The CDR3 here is CASRPGITYEQYF. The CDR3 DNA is TGTGCCAGCAGACCCGGGATAACCTACGAGCAGTACTTC.

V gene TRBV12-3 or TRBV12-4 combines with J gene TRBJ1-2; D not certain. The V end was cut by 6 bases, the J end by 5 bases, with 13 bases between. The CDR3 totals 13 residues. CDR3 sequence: CASRAGGSYGYTF. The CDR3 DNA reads TGTGCCAGCAGGGCCGGCGGTAGTTATGGCTACACCTTC.

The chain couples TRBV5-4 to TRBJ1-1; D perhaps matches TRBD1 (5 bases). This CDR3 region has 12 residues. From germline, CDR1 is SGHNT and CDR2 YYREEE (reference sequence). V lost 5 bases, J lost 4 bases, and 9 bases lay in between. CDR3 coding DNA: TGTGCCAGCAGTTGGGGGGGCACTGAAGCTTTCTTT. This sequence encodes CASSWGGTEAFF. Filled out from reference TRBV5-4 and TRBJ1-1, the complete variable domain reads ETGVTQSPTHLIKTRGQQVTLRCSSQSGHNTVSWYQQALGQGPQFIFQYYREEENGRGNFPPRFSGLQFPNYSSELNVNALELDDSALYLCASSWGGTEAFFGQGTRLTVV.

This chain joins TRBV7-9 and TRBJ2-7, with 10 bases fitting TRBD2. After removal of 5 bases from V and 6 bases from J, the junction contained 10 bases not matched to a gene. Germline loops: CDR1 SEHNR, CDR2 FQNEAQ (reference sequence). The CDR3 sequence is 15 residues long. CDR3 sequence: CASSHSASGSGEQYF. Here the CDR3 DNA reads TGTGCCAGCAGCCACTCCGCTAGCGGGAGCGGCGAGCAGTACTTC.

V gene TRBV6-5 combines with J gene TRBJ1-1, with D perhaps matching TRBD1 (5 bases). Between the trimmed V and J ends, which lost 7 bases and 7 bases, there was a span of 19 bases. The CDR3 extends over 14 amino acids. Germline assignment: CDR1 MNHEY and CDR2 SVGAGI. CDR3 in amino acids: CASNWGGGTNEAFF. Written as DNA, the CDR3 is TGTGCCAGCAACTGGGGCGGGGGGACGAATGAAGCTTTCTTT.

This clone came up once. The CDR3 region has the DNA TGTGCCAGCAGCTTCCAAGAGAGCGGGGGGAAGGAGACCCAGTACTTC. The encoded protein is CASSFQESGGKETQYF. The V call is TRBV7-2, the J call TRBJ2-5; 9 bases line up with TRBD2. Germline trimming cut 3 bases from V and 5 bases from J; bases unmatched to any gene: 10. The CDR3 loop spans 16 amino acids. In germline, CDR1 is SGHTA, CDR2 FQGNSA.

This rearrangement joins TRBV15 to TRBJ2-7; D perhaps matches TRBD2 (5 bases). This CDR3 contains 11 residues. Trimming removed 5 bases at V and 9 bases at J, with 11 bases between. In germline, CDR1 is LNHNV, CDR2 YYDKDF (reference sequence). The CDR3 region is CATSGGFGQYF. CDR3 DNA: TGTGCCACCAGCGGCGGGTTTGGGCAGTACTTC.

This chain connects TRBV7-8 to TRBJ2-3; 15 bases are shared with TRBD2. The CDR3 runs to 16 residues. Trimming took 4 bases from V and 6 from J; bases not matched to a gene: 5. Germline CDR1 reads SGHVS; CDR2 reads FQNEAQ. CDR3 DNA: TGTGCCAGCAGCTCCTGGACTAGCGGGAGGGGGGATACGCAGTATTTT. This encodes CASSSWTSGRGDTQYF.

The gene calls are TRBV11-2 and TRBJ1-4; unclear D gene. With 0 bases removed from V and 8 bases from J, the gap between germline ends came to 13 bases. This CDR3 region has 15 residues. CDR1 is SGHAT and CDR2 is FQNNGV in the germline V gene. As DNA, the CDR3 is TGTGCCAGCAGCTTAGATCTAGCAGGCCAGGAAAAACTGTTTTTT. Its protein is CASSLDLAGQEKLFF. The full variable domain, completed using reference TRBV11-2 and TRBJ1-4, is EAGVAQSPRYKIIEKRQSVAFWCNPISGHATLYWYQQILGQGPKLLIQFQNNGVVDDSQLPKDRFSAERLKGVDSTLKIQPAKLEDSAVYLCASSLDLAGQEKLFFGSGTQLSVL.

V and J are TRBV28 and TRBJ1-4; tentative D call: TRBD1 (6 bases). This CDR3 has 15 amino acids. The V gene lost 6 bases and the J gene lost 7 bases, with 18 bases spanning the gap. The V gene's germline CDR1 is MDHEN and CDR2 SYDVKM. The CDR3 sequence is CASSPADSLFEKLFF. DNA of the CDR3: TGTGCCAGCAGCCCGGCGGACAGTCTTTTTGAAAAACTGTTTTTT. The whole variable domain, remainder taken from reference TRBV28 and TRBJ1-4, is DVKVTQSSRYLVKRTGEKVFLECVQDMDHENMFWYRQDPGLGLRLIYFSYDVKMKEKGDIPEGYSVSREKKERFSLILESASTNQTSMYLCASSPADSLFEKLFFGSGTQLSVL.

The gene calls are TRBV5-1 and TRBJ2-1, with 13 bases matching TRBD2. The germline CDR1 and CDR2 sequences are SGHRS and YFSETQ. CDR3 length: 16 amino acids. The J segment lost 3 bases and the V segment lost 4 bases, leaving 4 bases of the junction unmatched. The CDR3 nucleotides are TGCGCCAGCAGCACAGGGACTAGCGGGGACTACAATGAGCAGTTCTTC. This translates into CASSTGTSGDYNEQFF.

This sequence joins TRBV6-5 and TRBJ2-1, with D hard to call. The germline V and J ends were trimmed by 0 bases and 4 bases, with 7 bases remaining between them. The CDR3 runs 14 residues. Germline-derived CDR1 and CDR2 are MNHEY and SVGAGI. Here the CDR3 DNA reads TGTGCCAGCAGTTACTCACTGGAGTACAATGAGCAGTTCTTC. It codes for CASSYSLEYNEQFF.

The CDR3 loop reads CASSPETGEFF. CDR3 bases: TGTGCCAGCTCACCAGAGACGGGGGAGTTCTTC. The chain has TRBV18 and TRBJ2-1, with D perhaps TRBD2 (6 bases). Trimming removed 2 bases from V and 14 bases from J, with 10 bases in between. The CDR3 is 11 residues long. In germline, CDR1 is KGHSH, CDR2 LQKENI.

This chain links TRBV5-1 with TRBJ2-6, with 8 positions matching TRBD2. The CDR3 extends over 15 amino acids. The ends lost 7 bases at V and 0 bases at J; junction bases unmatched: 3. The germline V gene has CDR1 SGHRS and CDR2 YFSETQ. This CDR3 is CASSREGSGANVLTF. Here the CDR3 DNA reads TGCGCCAGCTCACGGGAGGGCTCTGGGGCCAACGTCCTGACTTTC. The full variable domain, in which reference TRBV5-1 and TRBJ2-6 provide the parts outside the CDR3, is KAGVTQTPRYLIKTRGQQVTLSCSPISGHRSVSWYQQTPGQGLQFLFEYFSETQRNKGNFPGRFSGRQFSNSRSEMNVSTLELGDSALYLCASSREGSGANVLTFGAGSRLTVL.

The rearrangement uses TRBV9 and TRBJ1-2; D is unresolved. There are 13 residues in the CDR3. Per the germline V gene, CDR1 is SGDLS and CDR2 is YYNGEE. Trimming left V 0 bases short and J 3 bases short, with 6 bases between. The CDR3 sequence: CASSVAVDYGYTF. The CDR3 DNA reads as TGTGCCAGCAGCGTAGCGGTAGACTATGGCTACACCTTC.

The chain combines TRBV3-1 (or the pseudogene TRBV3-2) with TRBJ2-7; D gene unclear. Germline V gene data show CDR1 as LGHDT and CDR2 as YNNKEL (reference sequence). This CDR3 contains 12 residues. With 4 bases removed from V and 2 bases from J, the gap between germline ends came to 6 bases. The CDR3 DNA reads TGTGCCAGCAGCCTCGACACCTACGAGCAGTACTTC. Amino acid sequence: CASSLDTYEQYF.

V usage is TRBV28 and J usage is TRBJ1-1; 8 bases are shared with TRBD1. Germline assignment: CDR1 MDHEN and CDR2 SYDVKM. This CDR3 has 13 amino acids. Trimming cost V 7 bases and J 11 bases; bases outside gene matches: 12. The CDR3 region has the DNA TGTGCCAGCATACCCCCCCCACAGGGGGTGGCTTTCTTT. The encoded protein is CASIPPPQGVAFF.